This T cell receptor (beta chain) originates from a study of vaccination and CD4 T cells after COVID-19. Study at large: The makeup of the convalescents was six males and four females, two of them Hispanic. As control conditions, cultures were given either a CEFX pool serving as positive control, an HIV-1 Nef pool, or no peptide at all. Post-COVID sampling occurred a median around 100 days after diagnosis (range 35 to 161).

This clonotype was seen just once. Its specificity is unknown. Sequenced with the Oncomine TCR Beta short-read assay was DNA taken from cultured CD4+ T cells. Each CDR3 protein gets one entry after TCRdb re-called the PCR reads with MiXCR. The data contain 13,000 or so distinct CDR3 sequences, more than 70% of them singletons. The CDR3 is 15 residues long. V was pared by 4 bases and J by 3 bases, with 8 bases of the junction left unmatched. CDR1 and CDR2 (germline): DFQATT, SNEGSKA (reference sequence). Treatment indicated: roughly 11-day PBMC culture with coronavirus spike peptide pools or control peptides (ViraFEST assay).

The TCR comes from a human donor who had recovered from COVID-19. Sequenced: CD4+ T cells from blood, cultured in vitro. This sequence joins TRBV20-1 and TRBJ2-3; 9 bases are a match to TRBD1. CDR3 DNA sequence: TGCAGTGCTAACACACAGGGGGCGCGTACAGATACGCAGTATTTT. It translates to CSANTQGARTDTQYF.